This record concerns one TCR beta chain sequence. The antigen remains unidentified. This CDR3 region has 17 residues. CDR1 and CDR2 (germline): KGHSH, LQKENI. V was clipped by 2 bases and J by 1 base; unmatched bases: 10. This entry belongs to a study of T cell responses to AZD1222 COVID-19 vaccine. Study-level points and caveats: Repertoire sampling occurred only after the peak T cell response. Close to half of spike-specific TCRs reportedly recognize unmutated variant regions. Donors were chiefly white British, with a greater number of females, and clonal diversity was perhaps underestimated.

Only in-frame clones appear in the TCRdb table, and some are missing; sequencing was by immunoSEQ multiplex PCR. This table has fewer than 150,000 clones, approximately 90% appearing once. The chain links TRBV18 to TRBJ2-7; 8 bases align to TRBD1. The source of this sequence is an adult who received the AZD1222 COVID-19 vaccine. Sequenced material: peripheral blood, taken 28 days after the second AZD1222 dose. The chain's CDR3 is CASSPSQGAFVSYEQYF. CDR3 coding DNA: TGTGCCAGCTCACCATCGCAGGGGGCATTTGTATCCTACGAGCAGTACTTC. The full variable domain, its missing parts supplied by reference TRBV18 and TRBJ2-7, is NAGVMQNPRHLVRRRGQEARLRCSPMKGHSHVYWYRQLPEEGLKFMVYLQKENIIDESGMPKERFSAEFPKEGPSILRIQQVVRGDSAAYFCASSPSQGAFVSYEQYFGPGTRLTVT.